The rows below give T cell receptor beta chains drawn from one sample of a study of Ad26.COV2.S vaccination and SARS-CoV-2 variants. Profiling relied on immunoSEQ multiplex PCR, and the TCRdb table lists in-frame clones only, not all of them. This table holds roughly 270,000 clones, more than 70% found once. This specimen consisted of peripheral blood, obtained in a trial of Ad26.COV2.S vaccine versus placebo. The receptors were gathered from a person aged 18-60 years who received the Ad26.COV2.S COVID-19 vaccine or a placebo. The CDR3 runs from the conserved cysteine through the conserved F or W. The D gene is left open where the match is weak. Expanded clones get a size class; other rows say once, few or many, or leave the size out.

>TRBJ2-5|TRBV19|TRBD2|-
TGTGCCAGTAGTATCGGACTAGCGGGAGGGCCAGAGACCCAGTACTTC
CASSIGLAGGPETQYF
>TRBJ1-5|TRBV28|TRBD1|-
TGTGCCAGCAGTTTCCCTCCCGATACACAGGGGGCTTGGAATCAGCCCCAGCATTTT
CASSFPPDTQGAWNQPQHF
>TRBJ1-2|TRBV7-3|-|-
TGTGCCAGCAGCGCCGGGACTAACTATGGCTACACCTTC
CASSAGTNYGYTF
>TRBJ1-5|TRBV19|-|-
TGTGCCAGTAGTCTGGGGATACGTAGCAATCAGCCCCAGCATTTT
CASSLGIRSNQPQHF
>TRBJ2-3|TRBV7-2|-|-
TGTGCCAGCAGCCCTTCAAACGGCGGTCTGGCAGATACGCAGTATTTT
CASSPSNGGLADTQYF
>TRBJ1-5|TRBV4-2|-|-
TGTGCCAGCAGCCTCAACCTTTATAGCAATCAGCCCCAGCATTTT
CASSLNLYSNQPQHF
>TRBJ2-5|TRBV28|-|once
TGTGCCAGCAGACTCGGGGGCGGGGAGACCCAGTACTTC
CASRLGGGETQYF
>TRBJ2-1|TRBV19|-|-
TGTGCCAGTAGTAATAACGTCGCCAATGAGCAGTTCTTC
CASSNNVANEQFF
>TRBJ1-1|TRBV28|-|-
TGTGCCAGCAGTTTAGTAGGGCCCAAAGGGACTGAAGCTTTCTTT
CASSLVGPKGTEAFF
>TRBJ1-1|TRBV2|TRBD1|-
TGTGCCAGCAGGGATATACAGGGGGTCCCTGAAGCTTTCTTT
CASRDIQGVPEAFF